These T cell receptor beta chains were read from a single sample in a study of OX40 agonist ivuxolimab in advanced cancers. Measured with immunoSEQ multiplex PCR; TCRdb has only the in-frame clones, and not every one. The table includes around 23,000 clones, 65% to 90% detected once. The material was CD4+ or CD8+ T cells sorted from blood, obtained in a trial of the OX40 agonist ivuxolimab. The receptors here all came from an adult with an advanced solid tumor such as melanoma, head and neck, liver or kidney cancer. CDR3s include the opening cysteine and the closing phenylalanine or tryptophan. The D gene is left open where the match is weak. Not every row has a clone size; where given, it reads once, few, many or a size class.

NA,TRBV11-2,NA,TRBJ2-6,CASSITGRSSGANVLTF,TGTGCCAGCAGCATAACAGGGCGAAGCTCTGGGGCCAACGTCCTGACTTTC
NA,TRBV5-4,NA,TRBJ1-1,CASSFPGTPLEAFF,TGTGCCAGCAGCTTTCCCGGGACCCCACTAGAAGCTTTCTTT
TRBD1,TRBV6-1,few,TRBJ2-5,CASSEGLRQGQETQYF,TGTGCCAGCAGTGAAGGCCTGAGACAGGGCCAAGAGACCCAGTACTTC
NA,TRBV18,NA,TRBJ1-2,CASSPGPIPYGYTF,TGTGCCAGCTCACCCGGGCCAATCCCGTATGGCTACACCTTC
TRBD2,TRBV29-1,NA,TRBJ2-1,CSVEVAGGSYNEQFF,TGCAGCGTTGAAGTGGCGGGGGGAAGCTACAATGAGCAGTTCTTC
NA,TRBV7-9,NA,TRBJ2-7,CASSLDHRNGQYF,TGTGCCAGCAGCTTAGACCACCGGAATGGGCAGTACTTC
NA,TRBV7-9,NA,TRBJ2-5,CASSVQETQYF,TGTGCCAGCAGCGTACAAGAGACCCAGTACTTC
TRBD1,TRBV6-5,NA,TRBJ1-1,CASSRRTGGYTEAFF,TGTGCCAGCAGTCGTAGGACAGGCGGGTACACTGAAGCTTTCTTT
NA,TRBV6-5,NA,TRBJ2-7,CASSRSTDYEQYF,TGTGCCAGCTCGAGATCCACCGACTACGAGCAGTACTTC
TRBD1,TRBV7-9,NA,TRBJ1-1,CASSPGTGVGTEAFF,TGTGCCAGCAGCCCAGGGACAGGGGTGGGGACTGAAGCTTTCTTT
NA,TRBV9,NA,TRBJ1-1,CASSVEMDGFGRDTEAFF,TGTGCCAGCAGCGTAGAAATGGACGGGTTCGGTAGGGACACTGAAGCTTTCTTT
NA,TRBV27,NA,TRBJ2-1,CASSPSLVSYEQFF,TGTGCCAGCAGTCCGTCACTAGTTAGCTATGAGCAGTTCTTC
TRBD1,TRBV5-1,once,TRBJ1-2,CASSTDRDYGYTF,TGCGCCAGCAGCACGGACAGGGACTATGGCTACACCTTC
TRBD2,TRBV30,NA,TRBJ2-7,CAWSSGLGGHEQYF,TGTGCCTGGAGTTCGGGACTAGGAGGGCACGAGCAGTACTTC
TRBD1,TRBV4-2,NA,TRBJ1-5,CASSQGPQGNNQPQHF,TGTGCCAGCAGCCAAGGACCACAGGGGAACAATCAGCCCCAGCATTTT
TRBD1,TRBV20-1,NA,TRBJ2-7,CSGDSLYEQYF,TGCAGTGGGGACAGTCTCTACGAGCAGTACTTC
NA,TRBV27,NA,TRBJ1-6,CASSPMQLSPLHF,TGTGCCAGCAGTCCGATGCAGCTTTCACCCCTCCACTTT
NA,TRBV2,NA,TRBJ2-2,CASTVFIGGGELFF,TGTGCCAGCACCGTCTTCATTGGTGGCGGGGAGCTGTTTTTT
NA,TRBV2,NA,TRBJ2-3,CARGPLTDTQYF,TGTGCCCGGGGGCCTTTAACAGATACGCAGTATTTT
NA,TRBV7-2,NA,TRBJ2-1,CASAWQTYNEQFF,TGTGCCAGCGCTTGGCAGACCTACAATGAGCAGTTCTTC
NA,TRBV18,NA,TRBJ2-5,CASSPAPRRVAETQYF,TGTGCCAGCTCACCCGCACCTCGGCGGGTTGCAGAGACCCAGTACTTC
TRBD1,TRBV5-1,NA,TRBJ2-1,CASRSTGTVLYNEQFF,TGCGCCAGCAGATCGACCGGGACAGTTCTCTACAATGAGCAGTTCTTC